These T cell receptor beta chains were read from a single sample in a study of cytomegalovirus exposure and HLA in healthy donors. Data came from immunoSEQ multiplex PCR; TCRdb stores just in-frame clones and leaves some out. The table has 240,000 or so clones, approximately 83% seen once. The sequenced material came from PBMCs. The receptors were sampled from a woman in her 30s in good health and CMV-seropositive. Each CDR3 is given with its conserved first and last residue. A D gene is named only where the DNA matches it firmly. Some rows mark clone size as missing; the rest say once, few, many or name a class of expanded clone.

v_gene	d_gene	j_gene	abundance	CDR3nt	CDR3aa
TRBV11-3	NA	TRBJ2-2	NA	TGTGCCAGCAGCTTCTTTGGAGGGCCCTCGACCGGGGAGCTGTTTTTT	CASSFFGGPSTGELFF
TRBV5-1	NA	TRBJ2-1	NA	TGCGCCAGCAGCTTGGGTCGGGCGGGACCCTACAATGAGCAGTTCTTC	CASSLGRAGPYNEQFF
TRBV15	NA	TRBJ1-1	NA	TGTGCCACCAGCAGAGACACAACATCACAGTTTGAAGCTTTCTTT	CATSRDTTSQFEAFF
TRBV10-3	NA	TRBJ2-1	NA	TGTGCCATCAGCTCGAAAACCACAAACAATGAGCAGTTCTTC	CAISSKTTNNEQFF
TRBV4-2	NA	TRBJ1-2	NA	TGTGCCAGCAGCCAAGATAACAGACACACTTACTATGGCTACACCTTC	CASSQDNRHTYYGYTF
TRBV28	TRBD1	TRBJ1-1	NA	TGTGCCACCGACTCTCAGGGGGGCACTGAAGCTTTCTTT	CATDSQGGTEAFF
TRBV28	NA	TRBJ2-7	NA	TGTGCCAGCAGTTTATCGGGGGGCGGCGTTCTTTACGAGCAGTACTTC	CASSLSGGGVLYEQYF
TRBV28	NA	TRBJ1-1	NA	TGTGCCAGCAGTCCAATCCTGCGGGCGCAGACTGAAGCTTTCTTT	CASSPILRAQTEAFF
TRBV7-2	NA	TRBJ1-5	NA	TGTGCCAGCAGCTCCCGGGTCGGGGTCACCCAGCCCCAGCATTTT	CASSSRVGVTQPQHF
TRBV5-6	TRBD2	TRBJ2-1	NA	TGTGCCAGCAGCCAGGGACTAGCGGGAGGCCCGGGATGGGACAATGAGCAGTTCTTC	CASSQGLAGGPGWDNEQFF
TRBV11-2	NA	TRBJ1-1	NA	TGTGCCAGCAGCTTAGATCGGACATTGAACACTGAAGCTTTCTTT	CASSLDRTLNTEAFF
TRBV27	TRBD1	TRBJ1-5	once	TGTGCCAGCAGAACCGGGACAGGGAATCAGCCCCAGCATTTT	CASRTGTGNQPQHF
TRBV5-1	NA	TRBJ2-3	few	TGCGCCAGCAGCCTACGGACGGAGGGTACAGATACGCAGTATTTT	CASSLRTEGTDTQYF
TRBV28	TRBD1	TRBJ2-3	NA	TGTGCCAGCAGACCGACAGGGGTGGGAGATACGCAGTATTTT	CASRPTGVGDTQYF
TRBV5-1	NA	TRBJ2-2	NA	TGCGCCAGCAGCTTTGCAGGGGAAGTGACCGGGGAGCTGTTTTTT	CASSFAGEVTGELFF
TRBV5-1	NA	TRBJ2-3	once	TGCGCCAGCAGCTTACTAGCAGCTAGCACAGATACGCAGTATTTT	CASSLLAASTDTQYF
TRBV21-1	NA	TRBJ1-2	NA	TGTGCCAGCAGCAAAGGGAGGGAGGACTCGGGGGGCTACACCTTC	CASSKGREDSGGYTF
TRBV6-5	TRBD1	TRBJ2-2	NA	TGTGCCAGCAGTTACGAACAGGGGCACACCGGGGAGCTGTTTTTT	CASSYEQGHTGELFF
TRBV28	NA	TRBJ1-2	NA	TGTGCCAGCAGTCCCCTAGGCCAGGGCCTGCTCTATGGCTACACCTTC	CASSPLGQGLLYGYTF
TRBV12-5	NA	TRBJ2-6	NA	TGTGCTAGTGGCTTCGAGGGACTTCTGACTTTC	CASGFEGLLTF
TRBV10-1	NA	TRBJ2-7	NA	TGCGCCAGCAGTGAGGGTCTGGCCGACGAGCAGTACTTC	CASSEGLADEQYF
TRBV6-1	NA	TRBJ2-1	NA	TGTGCCAGCAGTGAAGCCAGGGGCGGATCCTACAATGAGCAGTTCTTC	CASSEARGGSYNEQFF
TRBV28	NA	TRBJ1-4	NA	TGTGCCAGCAGTTTCCCGGTGGCAGGGAATGAAAAACTGTTTTTT	CASSFPVAGNEKLFF